The clone carrying this T cell receptor (beta chain) was seen just once. Its matching antigen is unknown. CDR1 SGDLS and CDR2 YYNGEE come from the germline V gene. The CDR3 consists of 13 residues. V was pared by 0 bases and J by 6 bases, with 7 bases between. The data are from a study of T cell repertoires in cytomegalovirus infection. Study-wide context: From public TCR beta signatures came an indication of both CMV infection and matching HLA type.

TCRdb analysed the reads with MiXCR anew, one entry per CDR3 protein. The table includes some 480,000 distinct CDR3 sequences, 30% to 40% detected once. This clonotype originated in a human donor in good health (CMV status not recorded). Some clones in this sample may be carry-over from other donors' samples. The source was cultured PBMCs, collected from culture after CMV antigen stimulation. The chain carries TRBV9 and TRBJ2-1; D unresolved. CDR3 loop: CASSVGRANEQFF. The CDR3 bases are TGTGCCAGCAGCGTAGGACGGGCCAATGAGCAGTTCTTC.